The 14 T cell receptor beta chains given below trace back to one sample, sequenced in a study of shared clonotypes between healthy human individuals. Using immunoSEQ multiplex PCR, the repertoire was profiled, and TCRdb retains in-frame clones only, with some absent. The sample has 2 million to 3 million clones, approximately 92% seen once. Sample: naive CD4+ T cells sorted from blood. Described subset: CD45RA+ positively selected. Receptors originate from a man aged 18 to 29 in good health.

This clone was recorded only once. The gene calls are TRBV27 and TRBJ2-2; D tentatively reads TRBD1 or TRBD2 (6 bases each). CDR1 is MNHEY, CDR2 SMNVEV, per germline (reference sequence). The V end was cut by 6 bases, the J end by 8 bases, with 13 bases between. The CDR3 extends over 13 amino acids. The chain's CDR3 is CASRTGGRGELFF. DNA for the CDR3: TGTGCCAGCAGGACTGGGGGGCGAGGGGAGCTGTTTTTT.

The rearrangement uses TRBV11-2 and TRBJ2-1; 12 bases align to TRBD2. The junction had 9 bases not matched to a gene; V was cut back by 4 bases and J by 8 bases. CDR1 SGHAT and CDR2 FQNNGV come from the germline V gene. The CDR3 is 16 amino acids. The CDR3 sequence is CASSSPLAGGPYEQFF. DNA for the CDR3: TGTGCCAGCAGCTCCCCTCTAGCGGGAGGGCCCTATGAGCAGTTCTTC.

The genes are TRBV7-8 and TRBJ2-5; D is possibly TRBD1 or TRBD2 (5 bases each). There are 15 residues in the CDR3. Germline V lookup: CDR1 SGHVS, CDR2 FQNEAQ. Trimming removed 2 bases at V and 2 bases at J, with 12 bases between. The CDR3 is CASSLWGPLQETQYF. In DNA, the CDR3 is TGTGCCAGCAGCTTATGGGGACCGCTACAAGAGACCCAGTACTTC.

This rearrangement joins TRBV6-6 to TRBJ1-1, with D uncertain. The length of the CDR3 is 12 residues. Germline V lookup: CDR1 MNHNY, CDR2 SVGAGI (reference sequence). The germline V and J ends were trimmed by 10 bases and 2 bases, with 11 bases remaining between them. The DNA for the CDR3 is TGTGCCACCAGGAGGCCCAACACTGAAGCTTTCTTT. The encoded protein is CATRRPNTEAFF.

This chain joins TRBV30 and TRBJ2-7; possibly TRBD1 or TRBD2 for D (5 bases each). Trimming left V 5 bases short and J 8 bases short, with 22 bases between. Germline lookup yields CDR1 GTSNPN and CDR2 SVGIG (reference sequence). The CDR3 length is 14 residues. The CDR3 nucleotides read TGTGCCTGGGGGGGACGTCGGAAAGACACCAAGCAGTACTTC. Amino acid sequence: CAWGGRRKDTKQYF.

V is TRBV7-9 and J is TRBJ2-3, with D maybe TRBD2 (6 bases). This CDR3 has 15 amino acids. CDR1 and CDR2 from the germline V gene are SEHNR and FQNEAQ (reference sequence). Trimming took 5 bases from V and 0 from J, leaving 12 bases between them. This CDR3 is CASSPGTLSTDTQYF. DNA for the CDR3: TGTGCCAGCAGCCCCGGGACTCTTAGCACAGATACGCAGTATTTT. The variable domain in full, completed from reference TRBV7-9 and TRBJ2-3, reads DTGVSQNPRHKITKRGQNVTFRCDPISEHNRLYWYRQTLGQGPEFLTYFQNEAQLEKSRLLSDRFSAERPKGSFSTLEIQRTEQGDSAMYLCASSPGTLSTDTQYFGPGTRLTVL.

The rearrangement joins TRBV28 to TRBJ1-2; D may be TRBD1 (6 bases). Trimming cost V 7 bases and J 1 base, with 13 bases left between them. Germline V gene data show CDR1 as MDHEN and CDR2 as SYDVKM. This CDR3 spans 14 amino acids. CDR3: CASTGGPDNYGYTF. DNA of the CDR3: TGTGCCAGCACGGGGGGGCCCGATAACTATGGCTACACCTTC.

V and J are TRBV7-8 and TRBJ1-1; tentatively, D is TRBD1 (5 bases). Trimming took off 1 base at V and 5 bases at J, with 8 bases between the two ends. This CDR3 region has 13 residues. The germline V gene has CDR1 SGHVS and CDR2 FQNEAQ. The CDR3 nucleotides read TGTGCCAGCAGCTTAGTGGAGGGGACTGAAGCTTTCTTT. Amino acids: CASSLVEGTEAFF. Drawing the rest from reference TRBV7-8 and TRBJ1-1, the complete variable domain is GAGVSQSPRYKVAKRGQDVALRCDPISGHVSLFWYQQALGQGPEFLTYFQNEAQLDKSGLPSDRFFAERPEGSVSTLKIQRTQQEDSAVYLCASSLVEGTEAFFGQGTRLTVV.

This clone was seen once. The V call is TRBV5-5, the J call TRBJ1-4; D is perhaps TRBD1 (6 bases). CDR1 is SGHKS, CDR2 YYEKEE, per germline (reference sequence). This CDR3 is 17 amino acids long. V was cut by 0 bases and J by 7 bases, with 19 bases left in between. Here the CDR3 DNA reads TGTGCCAGCAGCTTGGGGATAACCGGGACACCTAGTGAAAAACTGTTTTTT. This codes for CASSLGITGTPSEKLFF.

The V gene is TRBV30, the J gene TRBJ2-3, with 9 bases aligning to TRBD2. V shed 3 bases, J shed 3 bases, and the junction held 7 bases outside the gene matches. Germline assignment: CDR1 GTSNPN and CDR2 SVGIG (reference sequence). The CDR3 spans 15 residues. The CDR3 nucleotides are TGTGCCTGGAGCCTGGGACTAGCTACGACAGATACGCAGTATTTT. Its protein is CAWSLGLATTDTQYF.

J is TRBJ2-1 and V is TRBV7-9; no reliable D call. The CDR3 extends over 11 amino acids. The V end was cut by 1 base, the J end by 12 bases, with 7 bases between. From germline, CDR1 is SEHNR and CDR2 FQNEAQ (reference sequence). The CDR3 coding sequence is TGTGCCAGCAGCTTAGGGGTAGGGCAGTTCTTC. Residues: CASSLGVGQFF.

The CDR3 DNA is TGCGCCAGCAGCTTGGAGTCGCTCCCCACCGGGGAGCTGTTTTTT. This encodes CASSLESLPTGELFF. The chain employs TRBV5-1 and TRBJ2-2; D gene ambiguous. The CDR3 extends over 15 amino acids. V dropped 0 bases and J dropped 4 bases, with 10 bases sitting between them. Per the germline V gene, CDR1 is SGHRS and CDR2 is YFSETQ.

DNA for the CDR3: TGTGCCAGTAGTATAAGTCTACGGGGAACTAGGAATGAGCAGTTCTTC. This translates into CASSISLRGTRNEQFF. The V and J genes are TRBV19 and TRBJ2-1; tentative D call: TRBD2 (5 bases). This CDR3 spans 16 amino acids. Trimming stripped 2 bases from V and 7 bases from J, with 18 bases between. Germline V lookup: CDR1 LNHDA, CDR2 SQIVND (reference sequence).

The chain employs TRBV6-5 and TRBJ1-2, with 12 nucleotides matching TRBD1. Per germline, CDR1 MNHEY and CDR2 SVGAGI. There are 15 residues in the CDR3. The V segment lost 4 bases and the J segment 4 bases; nucleotides outside the gene matches: 4. The CDR3 region has the DNA TGTGCCAGCAGTTTTGGGGACAGGGGGCCCTATGGCTACACCTTC. This gives the protein CASSFGDRGPYGYTF.